This TCR beta chain was captured by sequencing in a study of human T cells and chemical hapten exposure. For the study at large: Variation in per-sample TCR yields came mainly from small pooled library volume differences. General study findings and limits: Expanded TCRs clustered into significantly more large CDR3 similarity groups than controls, the analysis revealed.

Regarding this clonotype: Its antigen is currently unknown.

This CDR3 spans 15 amino acids. Trimming took off 1 base at V and 5 bases at J, with 9 bases between the two ends. Germline V gene lookup returns CDR1 MNHEY and CDR2 SVGAGI. Authors' analysis steps: Per-sample TCR counts ranged from roughly 20,000 to 700,000, median about 98,000. One entry per CDR3 protein results from TCRdb running MiXCR on the RACE reads. For this entry, the V and J calls and clone size follow TCRdb and not the study's own pipeline. The table includes about 380,000 distinct CDR3 sequences, approximately 5% detected once. Noted time point: pre-sensitization, week 0. Documented treatment: therapeutic diphenylcyclopropenone sensitization with weekly scalp DPC. Alopecia patients, 18 to 70 years old and DPC-suitable, served as donors.

The sequence derives from a woman aged 45-65 years with alopecia areata. Some clones in this sample may be carry-over from other donors' samples. J is TRBJ1-6 and V is TRBV6-5; D call uncertain. This material consisted of whole blood, taken in connection with sensitization to the hapten diphenylcyclopropenone (DPC). CDR3: CASSYWDPDNSPLHF. The CDR3 DNA is TGTGCCAGCAGTTACTGGGATCCTGATAATTCACCCCTCCACTTT.